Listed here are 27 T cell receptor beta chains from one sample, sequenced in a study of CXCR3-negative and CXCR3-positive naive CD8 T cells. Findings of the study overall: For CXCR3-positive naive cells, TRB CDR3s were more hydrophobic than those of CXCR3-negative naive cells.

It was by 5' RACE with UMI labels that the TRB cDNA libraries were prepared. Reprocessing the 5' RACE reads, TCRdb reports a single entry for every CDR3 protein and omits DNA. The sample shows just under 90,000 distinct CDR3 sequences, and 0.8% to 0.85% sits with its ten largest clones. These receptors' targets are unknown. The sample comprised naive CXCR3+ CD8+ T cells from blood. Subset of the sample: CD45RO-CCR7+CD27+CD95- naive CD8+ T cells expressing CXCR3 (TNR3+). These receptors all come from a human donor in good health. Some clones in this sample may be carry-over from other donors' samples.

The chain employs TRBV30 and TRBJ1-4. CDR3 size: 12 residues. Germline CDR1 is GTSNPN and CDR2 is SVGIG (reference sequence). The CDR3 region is CAWSALEDKLFF.

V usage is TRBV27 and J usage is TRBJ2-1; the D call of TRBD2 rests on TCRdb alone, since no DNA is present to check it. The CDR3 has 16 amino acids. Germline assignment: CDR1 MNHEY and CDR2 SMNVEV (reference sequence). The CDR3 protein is CASSYSGLASYNEQFF.

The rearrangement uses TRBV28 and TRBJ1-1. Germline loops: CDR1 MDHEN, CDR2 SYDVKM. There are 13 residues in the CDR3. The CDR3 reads CASSLFSSNQAFF.

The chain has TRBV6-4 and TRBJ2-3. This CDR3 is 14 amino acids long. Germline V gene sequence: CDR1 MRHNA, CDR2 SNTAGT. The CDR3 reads CASSEGASTDTLYF.

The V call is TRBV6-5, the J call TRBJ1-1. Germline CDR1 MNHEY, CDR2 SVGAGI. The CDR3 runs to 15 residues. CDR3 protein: CASSYSRAVGTEAFF.

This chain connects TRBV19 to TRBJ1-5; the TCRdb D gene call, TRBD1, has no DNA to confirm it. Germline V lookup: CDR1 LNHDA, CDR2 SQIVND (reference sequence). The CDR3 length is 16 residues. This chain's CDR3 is CASSIPSTGEDQPQHF.

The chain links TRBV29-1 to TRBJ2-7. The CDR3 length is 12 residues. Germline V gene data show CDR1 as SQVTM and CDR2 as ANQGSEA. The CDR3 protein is CSVGQGTYEQYF.

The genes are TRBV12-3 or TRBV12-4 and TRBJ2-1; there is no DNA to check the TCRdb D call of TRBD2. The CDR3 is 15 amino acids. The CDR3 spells CASSLWLAGFNEQFF.

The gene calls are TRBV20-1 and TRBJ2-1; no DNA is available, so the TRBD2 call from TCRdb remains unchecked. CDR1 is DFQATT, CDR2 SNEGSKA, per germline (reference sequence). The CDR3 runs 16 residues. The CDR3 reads CSARDLMGTSYNEQFF.

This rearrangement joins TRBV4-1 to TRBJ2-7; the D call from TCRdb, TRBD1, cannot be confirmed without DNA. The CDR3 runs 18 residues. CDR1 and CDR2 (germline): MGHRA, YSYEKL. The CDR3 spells CASSQGGGIGTVTYEQYF.

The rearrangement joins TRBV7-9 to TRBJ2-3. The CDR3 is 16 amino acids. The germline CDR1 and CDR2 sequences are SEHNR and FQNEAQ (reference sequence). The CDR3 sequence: CASSSRDTATTDTQYF. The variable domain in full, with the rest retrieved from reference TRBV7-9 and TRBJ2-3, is DTGVSQNPRHKITKRGQNVTFRCDPISEHNRLYWYRQTLGQGPEFLTYFQNEAQLEKSRLLSDRFSAERPKGSFSTLEIQRTEQGDSAMYLCASSSRDTATTDTQYFGPGTRLTVL.

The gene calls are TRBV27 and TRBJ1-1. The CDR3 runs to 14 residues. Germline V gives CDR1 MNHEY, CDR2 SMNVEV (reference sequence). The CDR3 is CASSLTVMVTEAFF.

This chain's CDR3 is CASSDSIGGNTEAFF. The gene calls are TRBV6-4 and TRBJ1-1; the TCRdb call, TRBD1, lacks DNA for checking. From germline, CDR1 is MRHNA and CDR2 SNTAGT. The CDR3 runs 15 residues.

CDR3 protein: CASSPGARDTEAFF. The gene calls are TRBV4-3 and TRBJ1-1. CDR1 LGHNA and CDR2 YSLEER come from the germline V gene. The CDR3 is 14 residues long.

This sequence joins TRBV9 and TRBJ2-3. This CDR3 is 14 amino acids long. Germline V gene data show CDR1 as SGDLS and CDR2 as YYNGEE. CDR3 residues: CASSVYGNTDTQYF.

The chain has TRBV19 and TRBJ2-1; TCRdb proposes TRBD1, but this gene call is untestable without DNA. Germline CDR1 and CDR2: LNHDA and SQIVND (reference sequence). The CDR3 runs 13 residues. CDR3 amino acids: CASKHRGYNEQFF.

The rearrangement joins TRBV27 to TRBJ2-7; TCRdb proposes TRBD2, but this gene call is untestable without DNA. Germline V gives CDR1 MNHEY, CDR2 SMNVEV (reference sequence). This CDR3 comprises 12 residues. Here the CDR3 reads CASIGPLYEQYF.

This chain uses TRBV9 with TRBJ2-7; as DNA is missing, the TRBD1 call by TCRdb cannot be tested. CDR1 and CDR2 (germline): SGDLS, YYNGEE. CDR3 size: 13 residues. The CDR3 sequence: CASAGGASYEQYF. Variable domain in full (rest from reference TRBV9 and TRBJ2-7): DSGVTQTPKHLITATGQRVTLRCSPRSGDLSVYWYQQSLDQGLQFLIQYYNGEERAKGNILERFSAQQFPDLHSELNLSSLELGDSALYFCASAGGASYEQYFGPGTRLTVT.

The CDR3: CASSIPIRRAPTEAFF. The chain employs TRBV21-1 and TRBJ1-1; the TRBD1 assignment by TCRdb is unverifiable without DNA. TRBV21-1 is termed a pseudogene. This CDR3 contains 16 residues.

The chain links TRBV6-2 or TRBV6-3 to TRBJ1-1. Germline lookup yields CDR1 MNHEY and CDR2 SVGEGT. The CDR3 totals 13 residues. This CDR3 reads CASTQGDNTEAFF.

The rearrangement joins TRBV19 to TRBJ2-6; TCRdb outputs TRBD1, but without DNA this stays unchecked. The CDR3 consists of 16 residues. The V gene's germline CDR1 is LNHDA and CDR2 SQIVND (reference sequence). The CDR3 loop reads CASSMGGAAGANVLTF.

The CDR3 reads CASSLPGLAGSYEQYF. The chain uses TRBV28 and TRBJ2-7; the D gene TCRdb calls, TRBD2, cannot be checked with no DNA. Germline CDR1 and CDR2: MDHEN and SYDVKM. This CDR3 is 16 amino acids long.

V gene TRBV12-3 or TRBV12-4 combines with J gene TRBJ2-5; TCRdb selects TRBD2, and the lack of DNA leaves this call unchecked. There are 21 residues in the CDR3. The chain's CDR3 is CASSLCLDLKKLGGTCETQYF.

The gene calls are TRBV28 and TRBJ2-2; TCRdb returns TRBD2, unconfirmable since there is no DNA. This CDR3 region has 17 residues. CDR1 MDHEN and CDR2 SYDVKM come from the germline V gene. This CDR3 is CASRGRLSGEAYGELFF.

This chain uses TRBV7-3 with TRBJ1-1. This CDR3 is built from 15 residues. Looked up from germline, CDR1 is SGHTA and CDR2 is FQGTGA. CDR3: CASSLTRGPNTEAFF.

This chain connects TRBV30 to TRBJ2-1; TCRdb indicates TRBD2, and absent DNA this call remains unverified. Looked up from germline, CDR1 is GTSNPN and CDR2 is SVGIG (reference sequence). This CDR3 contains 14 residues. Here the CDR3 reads CAWESGGLYNEQFF.

CDR3 in amino acids: CSVADTGTEAFF. The J gene is TRBJ1-1, the V gene TRBV29-1; checking the TCRdb D call of TRBD1 is not possible without DNA. Germline V gene sequence: CDR1 SQVTM, CDR2 ANQGSEA. The CDR3 runs 12 residues. Using reference TRBV29-1 and TRBJ1-1 for the parts outside the CDR3, the full variable domain is SAVISQKPSRDICQRGTSLTIQCQVDSQVTMMFWYRQQPGQSLTLIATANQGSEATYESGFVIDKFPISRPNLTFSTLTVSNMSPEDSSIYLCSVADTGTEAFFGQGTRLTVV.